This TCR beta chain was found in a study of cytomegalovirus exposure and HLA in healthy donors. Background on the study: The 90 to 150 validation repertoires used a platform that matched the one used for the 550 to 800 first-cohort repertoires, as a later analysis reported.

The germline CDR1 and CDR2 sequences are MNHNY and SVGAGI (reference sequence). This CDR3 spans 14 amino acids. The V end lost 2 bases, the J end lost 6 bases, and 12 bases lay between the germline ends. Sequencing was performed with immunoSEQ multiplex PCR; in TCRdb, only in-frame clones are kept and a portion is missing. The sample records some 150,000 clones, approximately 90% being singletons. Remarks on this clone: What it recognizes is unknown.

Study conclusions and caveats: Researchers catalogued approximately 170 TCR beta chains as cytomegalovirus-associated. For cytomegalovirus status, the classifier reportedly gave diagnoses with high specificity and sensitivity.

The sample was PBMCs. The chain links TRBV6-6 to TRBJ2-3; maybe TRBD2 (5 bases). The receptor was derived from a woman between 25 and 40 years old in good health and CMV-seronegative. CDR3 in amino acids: CASSYVASGDTQYF. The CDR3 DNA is TGTGCCAGCAGTTACGTAGCGAGCGGTGATACGCAGTATTTT.